This T cell receptor beta chain derives from a study of cytomegalovirus exposure and HLA in healthy donors. General study results and limits: The presence/absence work took it that sequencing depth was about the same across donors. Earlier analysis found most TCR beta V segments productive about 90% or about 30% of the time. The number of N-insertions in an Asian-associated ancestry cluster was reportedly below the 666-donor mean in a later analysis.

60 Vbeta and 13 Jbeta primers were used in PCR. Sequencing used immunoSEQ multiplex PCR; TCRdb keeps in-frame clones, though not all of them. The sample lists roughly 120,000 clones, over 60% seen once, with 4.8% in the top ten. Points on this clone: The antigen is undetermined.

Germline CDR1 is SEHNR and CDR2 is FQNEAQ (reference sequence). V dropped 5 bases and J dropped 7 bases, with 18 bases sitting between them. CDR3 length: 14 residues. The sequence was obtained from a man in his sixties in good health and CMV-seropositive. The chain is built from TRBV7-9 and TRBJ2-7; tentative D call: TRBD1 (5 bases). The sample was PBMCs. The CDR3 nucleotides are TGTGCCAGCAGCCCATCGGTGGCAGGGAAAGAGCAGTACTTC. Encoded protein: CASSPSVAGKEQYF.